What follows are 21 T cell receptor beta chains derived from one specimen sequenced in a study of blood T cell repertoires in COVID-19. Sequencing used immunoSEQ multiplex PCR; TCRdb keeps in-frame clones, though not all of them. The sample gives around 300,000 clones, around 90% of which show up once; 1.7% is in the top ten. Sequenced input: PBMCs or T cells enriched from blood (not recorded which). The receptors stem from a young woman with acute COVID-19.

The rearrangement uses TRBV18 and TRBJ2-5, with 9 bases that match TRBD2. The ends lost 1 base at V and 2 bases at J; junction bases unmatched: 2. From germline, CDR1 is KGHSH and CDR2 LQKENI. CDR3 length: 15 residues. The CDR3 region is CASSPQREAQETQYF. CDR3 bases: TGTGCCAGCTCACCACAGCGGGAGGCACAAGAGACCCAGTACTTC.

The CDR3 loop is CASSSDDSSYNEQFF. The CDR3 nucleotides are TGTGCCAGCAGTTCCGACGACAGCTCCTACAATGAGCAGTTCTTC. This rearrangement joins TRBV27 to TRBJ2-1; possibly TRBD1 for D (5 bases). Germline V gives CDR1 MNHEY, CDR2 SMNVEV (reference sequence). The length of the CDR3 is 15 residues. With 4 bases removed from V and 0 bases from J, the gap between germline ends came to 10 bases.

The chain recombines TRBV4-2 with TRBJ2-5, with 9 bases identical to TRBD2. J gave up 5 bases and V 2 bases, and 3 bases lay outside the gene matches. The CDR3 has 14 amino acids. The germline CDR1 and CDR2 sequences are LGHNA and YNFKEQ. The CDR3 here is CASSQSSGIETQYF. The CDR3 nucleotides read TGTGCCAGCAGCCAATCTAGCGGGATCGAGACCCAGTACTTC.

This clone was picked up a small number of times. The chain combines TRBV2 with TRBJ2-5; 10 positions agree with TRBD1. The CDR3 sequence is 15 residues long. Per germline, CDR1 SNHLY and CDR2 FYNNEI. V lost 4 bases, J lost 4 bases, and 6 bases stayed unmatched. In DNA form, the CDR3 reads TGTGCCAGCAGTGCCGGGACAGGGGTTCTAGAGACCCAGTACTTC. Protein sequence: CASSAGTGVLETQYF. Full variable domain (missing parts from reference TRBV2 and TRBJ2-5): EPEVTQTPSHQVTQMGQEVILRCVPISNHLYFYWYRQILGQKVEFLVSFYNNEISEKSEIFDDQFSVERPDGSNFTLKIRSTKLEDSAMYFCASSAGTGVLETQYFGPGTRLLVL.

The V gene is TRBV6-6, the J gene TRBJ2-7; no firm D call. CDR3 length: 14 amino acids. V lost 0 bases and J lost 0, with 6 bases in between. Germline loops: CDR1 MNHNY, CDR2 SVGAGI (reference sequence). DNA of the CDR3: TGTGCCAGCAGTTACTCCACTGACTCCTACGAGCAGTACTTC. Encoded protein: CASSYSTDSYEQYF.

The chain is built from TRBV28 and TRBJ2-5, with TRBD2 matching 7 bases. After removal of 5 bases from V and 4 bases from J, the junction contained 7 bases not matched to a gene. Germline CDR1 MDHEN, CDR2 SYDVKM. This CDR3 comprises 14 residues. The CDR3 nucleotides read TGTGCCAGCAGTCCAGGACTAGTCGTAGAGACCCAGTACTTC. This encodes CASSPGLVVETQYF.

This CDR3 is CASNRRNNSPLHF. The CDR3 DNA reads as TGTGCCAGCAACAGACGGAACAATTCACCCCTCCACTTT. This chain links TRBV12-3 or TRBV12-4 with TRBJ1-6; D not resolved. The CDR3 contains 13 residues. Trimming cost V 7 bases and J 7 bases, with 11 bases left between them.

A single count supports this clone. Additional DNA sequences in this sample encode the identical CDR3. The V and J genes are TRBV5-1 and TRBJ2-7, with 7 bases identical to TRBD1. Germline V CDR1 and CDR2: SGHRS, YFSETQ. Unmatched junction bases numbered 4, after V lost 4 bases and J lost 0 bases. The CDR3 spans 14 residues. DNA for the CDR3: TGCGCCAGCAGCAACCGGGACAGCTCCTACGAGCAGTACTTC. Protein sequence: CASSNRDSSYEQYF.

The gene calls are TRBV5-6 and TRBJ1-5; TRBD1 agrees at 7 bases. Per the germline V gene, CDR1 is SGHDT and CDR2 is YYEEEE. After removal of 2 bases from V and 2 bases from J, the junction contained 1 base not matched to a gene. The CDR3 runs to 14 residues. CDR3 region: CASSFGQGNQPQHF. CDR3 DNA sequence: TGTGCCAGCAGCTTTGGACAGGGCAATCAGCCCCAGCATTTT.

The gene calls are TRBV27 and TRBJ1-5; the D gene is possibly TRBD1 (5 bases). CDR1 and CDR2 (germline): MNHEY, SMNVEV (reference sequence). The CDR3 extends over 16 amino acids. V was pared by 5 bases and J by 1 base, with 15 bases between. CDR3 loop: CASSDKTDLSNQPQHF. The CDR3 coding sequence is TGTGCCAGCAGTGATAAGACAGATCTGAGCAATCAGCCCCAGCATTTT.

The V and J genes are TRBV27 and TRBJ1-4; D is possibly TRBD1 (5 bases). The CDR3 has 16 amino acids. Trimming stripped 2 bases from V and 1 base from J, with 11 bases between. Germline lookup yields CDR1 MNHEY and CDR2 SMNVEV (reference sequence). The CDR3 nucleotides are TGTGCCAGCAGTTTAAGGCAGGGTTTAACTAATGAAAAACTGTTTTTT. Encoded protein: CASSLRQGLTNEKLFF.

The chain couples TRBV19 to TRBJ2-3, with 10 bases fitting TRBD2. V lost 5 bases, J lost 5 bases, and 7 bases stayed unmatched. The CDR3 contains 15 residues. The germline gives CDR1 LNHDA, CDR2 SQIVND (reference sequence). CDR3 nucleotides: TGTGCCAGTAGTTTAGCCGGACTAGCGGAAGATACGCAGTATTTT. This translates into CASSLAGLAEDTQYF.

The CDR3 bases are TGTGCCGGGAAGGGTTCGGGACACATGAACACTGAAGCTTTCTTT. Protein sequence: CAGKGSGHMNTEAFF. The gene calls are TRBV3-1 (or the pseudogene TRBV3-2) and TRBJ1-1, with a tentative D call TRBD1 (6 bases). The CDR3 length is 15 residues. V gave up 11 bases and J gave up 0 bases, with 19 bases separating them. Germline V lookup: CDR1 LGHDT, CDR2 YNNKEL (reference sequence).

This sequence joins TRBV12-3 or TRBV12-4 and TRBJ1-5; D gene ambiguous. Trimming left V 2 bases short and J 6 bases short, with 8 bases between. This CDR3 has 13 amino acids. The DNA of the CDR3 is TGTGCCAGCAGTTTACGAGGGATTCAGCCCCAGCATTTT. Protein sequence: CASSLRGIQPQHF.

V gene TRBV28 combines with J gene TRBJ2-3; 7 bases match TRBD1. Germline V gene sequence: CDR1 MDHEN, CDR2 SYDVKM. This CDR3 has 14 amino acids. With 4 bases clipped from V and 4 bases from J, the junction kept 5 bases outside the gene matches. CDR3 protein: CASSYTGTADTQYF. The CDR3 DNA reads TGTGCCAGCAGTTATACTGGGACAGCAGATACGCAGTATTTT.

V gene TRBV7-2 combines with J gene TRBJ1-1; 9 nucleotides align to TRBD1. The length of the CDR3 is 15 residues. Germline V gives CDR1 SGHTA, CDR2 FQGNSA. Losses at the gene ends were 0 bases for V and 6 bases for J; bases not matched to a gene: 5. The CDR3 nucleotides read TGTGCCAGCAGCTTAGCAGGGGGACAGGGATCTGAAGCTTTCTTT. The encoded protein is CASSLAGGQGSEAFF.

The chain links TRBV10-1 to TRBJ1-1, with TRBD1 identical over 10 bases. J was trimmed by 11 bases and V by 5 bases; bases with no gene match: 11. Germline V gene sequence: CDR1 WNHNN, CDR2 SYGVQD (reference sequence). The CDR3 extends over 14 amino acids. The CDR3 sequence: CASSPGQGTLKAFF. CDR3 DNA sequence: TGCGCCAGCAGTCCGGGACAGGGGACCCTAAAGGCTTTCTTT.

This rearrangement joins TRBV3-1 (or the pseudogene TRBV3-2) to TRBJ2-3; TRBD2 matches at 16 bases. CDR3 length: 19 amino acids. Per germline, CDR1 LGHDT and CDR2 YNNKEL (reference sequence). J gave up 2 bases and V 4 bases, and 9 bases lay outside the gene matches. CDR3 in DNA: TGTGCCAGCAGCCCGGATCGGGGACTAGCGGGAGGGTACACAGATACGCAGTATTTT. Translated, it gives CASSPDRGLAGGYTDTQYF.

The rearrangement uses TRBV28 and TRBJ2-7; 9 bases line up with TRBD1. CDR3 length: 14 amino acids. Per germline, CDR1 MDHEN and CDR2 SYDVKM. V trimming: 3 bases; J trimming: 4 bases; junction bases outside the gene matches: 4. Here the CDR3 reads CASSFPDRGYEQYF. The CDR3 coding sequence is TGTGCCAGCAGTTTCCCCGACAGGGGGTACGAGCAGTACTTC.

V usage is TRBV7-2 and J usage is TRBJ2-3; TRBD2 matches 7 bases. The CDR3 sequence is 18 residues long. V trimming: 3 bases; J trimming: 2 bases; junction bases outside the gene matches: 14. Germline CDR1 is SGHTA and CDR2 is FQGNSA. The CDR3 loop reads CASSFPGWLAVNTDTQYF. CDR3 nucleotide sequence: TGTGCCAGCAGCTTCCCCGGTTGGCTAGCGGTAAACACAGATACGCAGTATTTT. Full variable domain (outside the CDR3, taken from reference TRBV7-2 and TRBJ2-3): GAGVSQSPSNKVTEKGKDVELRCDPISGHTALYWYRQSLGQGLEFLIYFQGNSAPDKSGLPSDRFSAERTGGSVSTLTIQRTQQEDSAVYLCASSFPGWLAVNTDTQYFGPGTRLTVL.

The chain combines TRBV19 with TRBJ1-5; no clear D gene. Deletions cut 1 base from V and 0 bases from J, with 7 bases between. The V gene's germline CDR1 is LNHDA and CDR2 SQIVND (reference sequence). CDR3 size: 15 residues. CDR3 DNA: TGTGCCAGTAGTATAGCCAGGTTTAGCAATCAGCCCCAGCATTTT. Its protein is CASSIARFSNQPQHF.